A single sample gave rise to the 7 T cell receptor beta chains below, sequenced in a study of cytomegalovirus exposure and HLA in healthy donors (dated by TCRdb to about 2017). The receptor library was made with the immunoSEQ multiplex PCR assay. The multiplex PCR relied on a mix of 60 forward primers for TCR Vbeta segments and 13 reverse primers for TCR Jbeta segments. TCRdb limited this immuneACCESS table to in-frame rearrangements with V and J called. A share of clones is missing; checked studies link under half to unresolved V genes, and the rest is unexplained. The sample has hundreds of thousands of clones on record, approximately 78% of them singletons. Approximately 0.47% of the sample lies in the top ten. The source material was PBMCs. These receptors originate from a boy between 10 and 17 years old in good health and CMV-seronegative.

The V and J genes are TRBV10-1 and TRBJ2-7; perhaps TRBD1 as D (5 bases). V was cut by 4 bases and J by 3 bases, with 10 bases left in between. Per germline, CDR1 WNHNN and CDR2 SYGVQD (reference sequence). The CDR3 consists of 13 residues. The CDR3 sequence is CASSAGPIYEQYF. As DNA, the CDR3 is TGCGCCAGCAGTGCAGGGCCTATCTACGAGCAGTACTTC.

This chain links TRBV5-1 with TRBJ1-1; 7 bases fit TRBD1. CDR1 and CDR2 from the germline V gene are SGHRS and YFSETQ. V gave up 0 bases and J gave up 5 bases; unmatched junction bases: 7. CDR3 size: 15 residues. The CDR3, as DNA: TGCGCCAGCAGCTTGGCCAGAACAGGGGTGACTGAAGCTTTCTTT. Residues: CASSLARTGVTEAFF. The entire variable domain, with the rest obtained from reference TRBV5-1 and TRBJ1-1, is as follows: KAGVTQTPRYLIKTRGQQVTLSCSPISGHRSVSWYQQTPGQGLQFLFEYFSETQRNKGNFPGRFSGRQFSNSRSEMNVSTLELGDSALYLCASSLARTGVTEAFFGQGTRLTVV.

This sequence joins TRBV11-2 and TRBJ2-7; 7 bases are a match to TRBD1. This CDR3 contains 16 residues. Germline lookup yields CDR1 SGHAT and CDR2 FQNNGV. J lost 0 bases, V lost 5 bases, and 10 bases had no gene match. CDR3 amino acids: CASSDPGTAPSYEQYF. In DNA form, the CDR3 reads TGTGCCAGCAGCGACCCCGGGACAGCCCCCTCCTACGAGCAGTACTTC.

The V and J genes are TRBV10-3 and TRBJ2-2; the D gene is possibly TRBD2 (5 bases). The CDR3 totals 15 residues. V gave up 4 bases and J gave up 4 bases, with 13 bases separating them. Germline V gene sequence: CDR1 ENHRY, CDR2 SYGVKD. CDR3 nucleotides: TGTGCCATCAGTGCGGGGAAGTGGGGCACCGGGGAGCTGTTTTTT. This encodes CAISAGKWGTGELFF.

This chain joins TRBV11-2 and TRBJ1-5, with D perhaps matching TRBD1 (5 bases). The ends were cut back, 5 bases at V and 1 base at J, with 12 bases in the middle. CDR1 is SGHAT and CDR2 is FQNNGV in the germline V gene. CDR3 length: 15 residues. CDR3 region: CASSPTAGSNQPQHF. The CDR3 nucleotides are TGTGCCAGCAGCCCGACAGCAGGGAGCAATCAGCCCCAGCATTTT. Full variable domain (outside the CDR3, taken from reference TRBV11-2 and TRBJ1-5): EAGVAQSPRYKIIEKRQSVAFWCNPISGHATLYWYQQILGQGPKLLIQFQNNGVVDDSQLPKDRFSAERLKGVDSTLKIQPAKLEDSAVYLCASSPTAGSNQPQHFGDGTRLSIL.

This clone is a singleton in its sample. In nucleotides, the CDR3 is TGCGCCAGCAGCTGGGCGACAGGGGACAATGAGCAGTTCTTC. Translation gives CASSWATGDNEQFF. The chain couples TRBV5-1 to TRBJ2-1, with 8 nucleotides matching TRBD1. The CDR3 has 14 residues. J was trimmed by 5 bases and V by 3 bases; bases with no gene match: 4. The germline V gene has CDR1 SGHRS and CDR2 YFSETQ.

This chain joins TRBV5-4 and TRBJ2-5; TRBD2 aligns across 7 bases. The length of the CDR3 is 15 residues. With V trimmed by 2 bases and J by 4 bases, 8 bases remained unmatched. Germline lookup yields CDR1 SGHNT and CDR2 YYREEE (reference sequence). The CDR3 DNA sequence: TGTGCCAGCAGCTTACTAATCGCGGGAGCAGAGACCCAGTACTTC. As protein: CASSLLIAGAETQYF.